Each of the 12 T cell receptor beta chains below was sequenced from the same sample in a study of cytomegalovirus exposure and HLA in healthy donors. With 60 Vbeta and 13 Jbeta primers, the PCR was carried out. Assay used: immunoSEQ multiplex PCR; TCRdb lists only in-frame clones, some missing. The sample consists of under 150,000 clones, around three quarters of them appearing once. Sequenced material: PBMCs. All receptors come from a woman between 40 and 50 years old in good health and CMV-seropositive.

The chain uses TRBV7-2 and TRBJ2-7, with 12 bases that match TRBD2. Trimming at V came to 2 bases and at J to 2 bases, leaving 1 base not matched to a gene. Germline V gives CDR1 SGHTA, CDR2 FQGNSA. This CDR3 spans 15 amino acids. In DNA, the CDR3 is TGTGCCAGCAGCTTACTAGCGGGAGGGACCTACGAGCAGTACTTC. The encoded protein is CASSLLAGGTYEQYF. Using reference TRBV7-2 and TRBJ2-7 for the parts outside the CDR3, the full variable domain is GAGVSQSPSNKVTEKGKDVELRCDPISGHTALYWYRQSLGQGLEFLIYFQGNSAPDKSGLPSDRFSAERTGGSVSTLTIQRTQQEDSAVYLCASSLLAGGTYEQYFGPGTRLTVT.

V usage is TRBV7-2 and J usage is TRBJ2-1, with 10 bases lining up with TRBD2. There are 14 residues in the CDR3. Germline V gene data show CDR1 as SGHTA and CDR2 as FQGNSA. Trimming took 5 bases from V and 9 from J; bases not matched to a gene: 7. CDR3 DNA sequence: TGTGCCAGCAGCCCGAGACTAGCGGGTACTGAGCAGTTCTTC. Amino acids: CASSPRLAGTEQFF.

This clone has only a few counts. The gene calls are TRBV7-6 and TRBJ2-7; TRBD2 might be the D (6 bases). Trimming cost V 5 bases and J 1 base, with 18 bases left between them. Germline V CDR1 and CDR2: SGHVS, FNYEAQ. CDR3 length equals 16 residues. The CDR3 region is CASSLGGGSGSYEQYF. The CDR3 DNA follows: TGTGCCAGCAGCCTCGGGGGAGGATCCGGATCCTACGAGCAGTACTTC.

In DNA, the CDR3 is TGTGCCAGCAGCCCACGAACAGGGCTGGAGACCCAGTACTTC. Translating it yields CASSPRTGLETQYF. J is TRBJ2-5 and V is TRBV9, with D perhaps TRBD1 (6 bases). Trimming cost V 4 bases and J 5 bases, with 15 bases left between them. The CDR3 totals 14 residues. Germline assignment: CDR1 SGDLS and CDR2 YYNGEE.

The chain combines TRBV6-1 with TRBJ2-3; D unclear. The CDR3 length is 14 residues. CDR1 is MNHNS and CDR2 is SASEGT in the germline V gene. With 6 bases removed from V and 2 bases from J, the gap between germline ends came to 12 bases. This CDR3 is CASRFGQDTDTQYF. Written as DNA, the CDR3 is TGTGCCAGCAGGTTTGGGCAGGACACAGATACGCAGTATTTT.

The J gene is TRBJ2-3, the V gene TRBV6-5; TRBD2 aligns across 10 bases. The V segment lost 2 bases and the J segment 5 bases; nucleotides outside the gene matches: 7. Germline V CDR1 and CDR2: MNHEY, SVGAGI. The CDR3 extends over 16 amino acids. For the CDR3, the DNA is TGTGCCAGCAGTTACGTCTCTAGCGGGAGACAAGATACGCAGTATTTT. This translates into CASSYVSSGRQDTQYF.

The V gene is TRBV15, the J gene TRBJ2-5; a possible D gene is TRBD1 (6 bases). Trimming removed 1 base at V and 3 bases at J, with 9 bases between. The CDR3 has 14 amino acids. Germline-derived CDR1 and CDR2 are LNHNV and YYDKDF (reference sequence). Here the CDR3 reads CATSRVDRKETQYF. CDR3 in DNA: TGTGCCACCAGCAGAGTTGACAGGAAAGAGACCCAGTACTTC. Together with reference TRBV15 and TRBJ2-5, the CDR3 gives the full variable domain: DAMVIQNPRYQVTQFGKPVTLSCSQTLNHNVMYWYQQKSSQAPKLLFHYYDKDFNNEADTPDNFQSRRPNTSFCFLDIRSPGLGDTAMYLCATSRVDRKETQYFGPGTRLLVL.

V is TRBV6-1 and J is TRBJ2-7; 7 nucleotides line up with TRBD1. V lost 5 bases, J lost 2 bases, and 3 bases stayed unmatched. Looked up from germline, CDR1 is MNHNS and CDR2 is SASEGT. The CDR3 is 13 amino acids. The CDR3 loop is CASSRGPTYEQYF. DNA of the CDR3: TGTGCCAGCAGTAGGGGGCCTACCTACGAGCAGTACTTC.

V gene TRBV6-1 combines with J gene TRBJ2-5, with D uncertain. The germline gives CDR1 MNHNS, CDR2 SASEGT. The V end lost 2 bases, the J end lost 4 bases, and 11 bases lay between the germline ends. The CDR3 consists of 14 residues. The CDR3 nucleotides read TGTGCCAGCAGTGAAATTGTTGGCGGAGAGACCCAGTACTTC. It specifies CASSEIVGGETQYF.

V and J are TRBV6-5 and TRBJ1-1; 7 bases fit TRBD1. Germline CDR1 reads MNHEY; CDR2 reads SVGAGI. This CDR3 comprises 15 residues. V shed 2 bases, J shed 2 bases, and the junction held 5 bases outside the gene matches. CDR3 sequence reads: CASSYRTGPNTEAFF. The DNA for the CDR3 is TGTGCCAGCAGTTACCGGACAGGCCCAAACACTGAAGCTTTCTTT.

This clone was seen only once. This chain connects TRBV6-5 to TRBJ1-4; 7 bases match TRBD1. CDR3 length: 14 amino acids. With 6 bases clipped from V and 10 bases from J, the junction kept 11 bases outside the gene matches. Germline values: CDR1 MNHEY, CDR2 SVGAGI. Here the CDR3 DNA reads TGTGCCAGCAGCCCCCAGGGGGATGGTGGAAAACTGTTTTTT. Protein: CASSPQGDGGKLFF.

The rearrangement uses TRBV6-5 and TRBJ1-6; D uncertain. The CDR3 length is 13 residues. V was shortened by 6 bases and J by 10 bases, with 13 bases between the two germline ends. CDR1 is MNHEY and CDR2 is SVGAGI in the germline V gene. CDR3 sequence (DNA): TGTGCCAGCAGGGCAGGACTGGAATCACCCCTCCACTTT. Translated: CASRAGLESPLHF.